Listed here is a single T cell receptor beta chain. The target antigen is unknown. The data derive from a study of T cell responses to AZD1222 COVID-19 vaccine. Study-level points and caveats: Vaccine-related CD4 TCRs covered spike, predominating at 160-218 and 743-854. Only a handful of AZD1222 recipients tested seropositive at baseline. The donor cohort was predominantly white British with a female majority, and clonal diversity may have been underestimated.

Repertoires were generated with immunoSEQ multiplex PCR, while TCRdb's copy carries only in-frame clones and drops some. The repertoire holds under 130,000 clones, with about 85% as singletons. This specimen was peripheral blood, taken 28 days after the second AZD1222 dose. This TCR came from an adult who received the AZD1222 COVID-19 vaccine.

The CDR3 DNA reads TGTGCCATCAGTGCCTGGGACAGGGGGACTAAAAACATTCAGTACTTC. It yields the protein CAISAWDRGTKNIQYF. The V gene is TRBV10-3, the J gene TRBJ2-4; the match to TRBD1 covers 11 bases. The CDR3 sequence is 16 residues long. Germline V gene lookup returns CDR1 ENHRY and CDR2 SYGVKD. Trimming removed 4 bases from V and 4 bases from J; junction bases left unmatched: 6.